The 16 T cell receptor beta chains below all came from one sample that was sequenced in a study of T cell repertoires in cytomegalovirus infection. TCRdb reanalysed the reads using MiXCR and keeps one entry per CDR3 protein. The sample holds approximately 630,000 distinct CDR3 sequences, approximately 24% seen once. The sample taken for sequencing was CD8+ T cells from PBMCs. Every receptor here comes from a human donor in good health (CMV status not recorded). Some clones in this sample may be carry-over from other donors' samples.

This clonotype was found many times. The chain couples TRBV7-2 to TRBJ2-4; unclear D gene. V lost 1 base and J lost 0, with 10 bases in between. Germline V gives CDR1 SGHTA, CDR2 FQGNSA. This CDR3 has 16 amino acids. The CDR3: CASSLVFQLAKNIQYF. The CDR3, as DNA: TGTGCCAGCAGCTTAGTCTTTCAGCTAGCCAAAAACATTCAGTACTTC. The full variable domain, completed using reference TRBV7-2 and TRBJ2-4, is GAGVSQSPSNKVTEKGKDVELRCDPISGHTALYWYRQSLGQGLEFLIYFQGNSAPDKSGLPSDRFSAERTGGSVSTLTIQRTQQEDSAVYLCASSLVFQLAKNIQYFGAGTRLSVL.

This clonotype has a count of ten or more. The chain uses TRBV6-5 and TRBJ1-1; D is perhaps TRBD1 (6 bases). CDR3 size: 13 residues. The germline V and J ends were trimmed by 2 bases and 5 bases, with 9 bases remaining between them. Per the germline V gene, CDR1 is MNHEY and CDR2 is SVGAGI. The CDR3 region is CASSYGGATEAFF. DNA of the CDR3: TGTGCCAGCAGTTACGGGGGGGCGACTGAAGCTTTCTTT.

This clonotype has only a few counts. The CDR3 loop reads CSVDQEYEQYF. Written as DNA, the CDR3 is TGCAGCGTGGACCAAGAATACGAGCAGTACTTC. The chain joins TRBV29-1 to TRBJ2-7, with no clear D. CDR1 is SQVTM and CDR2 is ANQGSEA in the germline V gene. The V end lost 6 bases, the J end lost 4 bases, and 10 bases lay between the germline ends. This CDR3 comprises 11 residues.

There are a few counts of this clonotype. The J gene is TRBJ2-6, the V gene TRBV15, with D possibly TRBD1 on 6 matching bases. The germline V and J ends were trimmed by 3 bases and 0 bases, with 9 bases remaining between them. CDR1 is LNHNV, CDR2 YYDKDF, per germline (reference sequence). CDR3 length: 16 residues. CDR3 protein: CATSSPTGSGANVLTF. CDR3 DNA sequence: TGTGCCACCAGCAGCCCGACAGGCTCTGGGGCCAACGTCCTGACTTTC. Filled out from reference TRBV15 and TRBJ2-6, the complete variable domain reads DAMVIQNPRYQVTQFGKPVTLSCSQTLNHNVMYWYQQKSSQAPKLLFHYYDKDFNNEADTPDNFQSRRPNTSFCFLDIRSPGLGDTAMYLCATSSPTGSGANVLTFGAGSRLTVL.

This clonotype was found many times. This rearrangement joins TRBV7-6 to TRBJ2-7; 8 bases fit TRBD1. The CDR3 has 13 amino acids. Germline CDR1 is SGHVS and CDR2 is FNYEAQ. With V trimmed by 6 bases and J by 3 bases, 4 bases remained unmatched. DNA for the CDR3: TGTGCCAGCAGTTCCGGGACAGGCTACGAGCAGTACTTC. Amino acids: CASSSGTGYEQYF. The whole variable domain, filled in from reference TRBV7-6 and TRBJ2-7, reads GAGVSQSPRYKVTKRGQDVALRCDPISGHVSLYWYRQALGQGPEFLTYFNYEAQQDKSGLPNDRFSAERPEGSISTLTIQRTEQRDSAMYRCASSSGTGYEQYFGPGTRLTVT.

In this sample, this clonotype turned up a few times. This chain connects TRBV20-1 to TRBJ2-5, with 12 bases aligning to TRBD2. The junction had 13 bases not matched to a gene; V was cut back by 0 bases and J by 5 bases. Germline V lookup: CDR1 DFQATT, CDR2 SNEGSKA (reference sequence). This CDR3 has 18 residues. The CDR3 here is CSARDPGASGGVWETQYF. The DNA of the CDR3 is TGCAGTGCTAGAGATCCCGGGGCTAGCGGGGGGGTATGGGAGACCCAGTACTTC.

The rearrangement uses TRBV29-1 and TRBJ1-1; the D is unclear. Between the trimmed V and J ends, which lost 6 bases and 5 bases, there was a span of 13 bases. Germline V gene sequence: CDR1 SQVTM, CDR2 ANQGSEA. This CDR3 spans 12 amino acids. The CDR3 sequence: CSVPGPSTEAFF. The CDR3 coding sequence is TGCAGCGTGCCCGGGCCATCGACTGAAGCTTTCTTT.

J is TRBJ2-1 and V is TRBV15, with 8 bases aligning to TRBD1. Germline V gene lookup returns CDR1 LNHNV and CDR2 YYDKDF (reference sequence). The junction had 3 bases not matched to a gene; V was cut back by 8 bases and J by 0 bases. CDR3 size: 14 residues. CDR3 DNA sequence: TGTGCCACCCGACAGGGGAGCTCCTACAATGAGCAGTTCTTC. This encodes CATRQGSSYNEQFF.

This chain joins TRBV29-1 and TRBJ1-2; D remains ambiguous. This CDR3 spans 15 amino acids. CDR1 and CDR2 (germline): SQVTM, ANQGSEA. Trimming removed 0 bases at V and 5 bases at J, with 16 bases between. The CDR3 reads CSVEDVGGPLYGYTF. In DNA, the CDR3 is TGCAGCGTTGAAGATGTCGGAGGGCCTCTTTATGGCTACACCTTC. Filled out from reference TRBV29-1 and TRBJ1-2, the complete variable domain reads SAVISQKPSRDICQRGTSLTIQCQVDSQVTMMFWYRQQPGQSLTLIATANQGSEATYESGFVIDKFPISRPNLTFSTLTVSNMSPEDSSIYLCSVEDVGGPLYGYTFGSGTRLTVV.

The sample holds many counts of this clonotype. J is TRBJ2-1 and V is TRBV28; 9 bases map to TRBD1. Germline lookup yields CDR1 MDHEN and CDR2 SYDVKM. The CDR3 loop spans 15 amino acids. V shed 2 bases, J shed 5 bases, and the junction held 4 bases outside the gene matches. CDR3 nucleotides: TGTGCCAGCAGTTTACGCGGGACAGGGAACAATGAGCAGTTCTTC. It translates to CASSLRGTGNNEQFF.

The rearrangement joins TRBV7-9 to TRBJ1-3, with D possibly matching TRBD1 (5 bases). Germline assignment: CDR1 SEHNR and CDR2 FQNEAQ (reference sequence). V was shortened by 5 bases and J by 0 bases, with 17 bases between the two germline ends. The CDR3 is made up of 17 amino acids. Here the CDR3 reads CASSRPPRQLSGNTIYF. CDR3 in DNA: TGTGCCAGCAGCCGACCCCCGAGACAGCTCTCTGGAAACACCATATATTTT.

The sample holds many counts of this clonotype. The rearrangement uses TRBV7-2 and TRBJ2-1; the D gene is possibly TRBD2 (6 bases). CDR1 and CDR2 from the germline V gene are SGHTA and FQGNSA. V lost 2 bases and J lost 8, with 10 bases in between. The CDR3 totals 13 residues. The CDR3 spells CASSLRLVDEQFF. In DNA form, the CDR3 reads TGTGCCAGCAGCTTACGACTAGTCGATGAGCAGTTCTTC.

This clonotype was observed many times. The chain has TRBV6-1 and TRBJ2-6, with unresolved D. Germline lookup yields CDR1 MNHNS and CDR2 SASEGT. The germline V and J ends were trimmed by 5 bases and 0 bases, with 17 bases remaining between them. The CDR3 is 18 amino acids. The CDR3 loop is CASSYGEHQNSGANVLTF. In DNA, the CDR3 is TGTGCCAGCAGTTATGGGGAACACCAGAACTCTGGGGCCAACGTCCTGACTTTC.

Turning to this clonotype: A much bigger clone sits one base away, suggesting this may be a read error. The V call is TRBV12-3 or TRBV12-4, the J call TRBJ2-2, with D hard to call. This CDR3 region has 15 residues. With 10 bases removed from V and 1 base from J, the gap between germline ends came to 16 bases. In DNA, the CDR3 is TGTGCCACCCCTCCACAGCCTCAGAACACCGGGGAGCTGTTTTTT. It specifies CATPPQPQNTGELFF.

V usage is TRBV20-1 and J usage is TRBJ2-1; 8 bases fit TRBD2. The V gene end was trimmed by 0 bases and the J gene end by 5 bases; junction bases not matched to a gene: 9. Germline V CDR1 and CDR2: DFQATT, SNEGSKA (reference sequence). This CDR3 is 16 amino acids long. The CDR3 DNA is TGCAGTGCTAGAGATCTCGTGGGACTAGAGGACAATGAGCAGTTCTTC. Its protein product is CSARDLVGLEDNEQFF.

The V gene is TRBV10-3, the J gene TRBJ1-1, with D perhaps TRBD1 (5 bases). V gave up 9 bases and J gave up 6 bases, with 14 bases separating them. The CDR3 runs to 12 residues. CDR1 and CDR2 from the germline V gene are ENHRY and SYGVKD. The CDR3 reads CAIRSGTAEAFF. The CDR3 DNA follows: TGTGCCATTCGTTCGGGGACGGCTGAAGCTTTCTTT.